What follows are 21 T cell receptor beta chains derived from one specimen sequenced in a study of Tregs in tolerant kidney transplant recipients. Assay used: immunoSEQ multiplex PCR; TCRdb lists only in-frame clones, some missing. The data show around 50,000 clones, approximately 89% seen once. Mixed chimerism was transient after nonmyeloablative marrow transplants from related graft donors. The input for sequencing was CD8+ T cells from blood (PBMCs), taken 12 months after the transplant. These receptors were taken from a human patient who received a combined kidney and bone marrow transplant. Some T cells may originate from the graft donor.

V and J are TRBV4-1 and TRBJ2-7; possibly TRBD2 for D (6 bases). CDR1 is MGHRA, CDR2 YSYEKL, per germline. The CDR3 runs 15 residues. V was trimmed by 4 bases and J by 6 bases, leaving 19 bases between them. The CDR3 DNA reads as TGCGCCAGCAGCCGAGGGCAGCGGGTCATAGGCGAGCAGTACTTC. Translated, it gives CASSRGQRVIGEQYF.

This rearrangement joins TRBV28 to TRBJ2-5, with 7 bases lining up with TRBD1. The J call is doubtful: the DNA matches TRBJ2-7 better. Germline CDR1 MDHEN, CDR2 SYDVKM. The CDR3 loop spans 14 amino acids. Written as DNA, the CDR3 is TGTGCCAGCAGGACGGACAGGATAACCTACGAGCAGTACTTC. This gives the protein CASRTDRITYEQYF.

The gene calls are TRBV4-1 and TRBJ2-5; 7 nucleotides line up with TRBD2. The J call is doubtful: the DNA matches TRBJ2-7 better. The CDR3 spans 19 residues. CDR1 is MGHRA and CDR2 is YSYEKL in the germline V gene. The CDR3 region is CASSQVSSSGDSPPYEQYF. The CDR3 bases are TGCGCCAGCAGCCAAGTGTCGTCTAGCGGAGACTCGCCCCCCTACGAGCAGTACTTC.

The rearrangement joins TRBV4-1 to TRBJ2-3; perhaps TRBD1 as D (6 bases). This CDR3 spans 16 amino acids. Germline V gives CDR1 MGHRA, CDR2 YSYEKL. V lost 4 bases and J lost 2, with 16 bases in between. This chain's CDR3 is CASSPNRDTYTDTQYF. For the CDR3, the DNA is TGCGCCAGCAGCCCAAACCGGGACACTTACACAGATACGCAGTATTTT.

This chain connects TRBV6-1 to TRBJ2-7; 9 bases are a match to TRBD2. Germline V CDR1 and CDR2: MNHNS, SASEGT. CDR3 length: 16 residues. The ends lost 4 bases at V and 4 bases at J; junction bases unmatched: 11. CDR3 protein: CASSGASGRTLYEQYF. The CDR3 coding sequence is TGTGCCAGCAGTGGCGCAAGCGGGAGGACCCTTTACGAGCAGTACTTC.

This clone has just a few counts. The chain uses TRBV19 and TRBJ2-1; TRBD2 matches at 8 bases. This CDR3 has 15 amino acids. V lost 3 bases and J lost 1; bases outside the gene matches: 2. Germline loops: CDR1 LNHDA, CDR2 SQIVND (reference sequence). The CDR3 is CASSMGGRSYNEQFF. As DNA, the CDR3 is TGTGCCAGTAGTATGGGCGGGAGGTCCTACAATGAGCAGTTCTTC.

This rearrangement joins TRBV27 to TRBJ2-7; TRBD2 matches at 11 bases. The length of the CDR3 is 15 residues. The J segment lost 3 bases and the V segment lost 6 bases, leaving 7 bases of the junction unmatched. Germline V gene data show CDR1 as MNHEY and CDR2 as SMNVEV (reference sequence). The CDR3 DNA sequence: TGTGCCAGCAGCCAAGATACTAGCGGGGGCTACGAGCAGTACTTC. Its translation is CASSQDTSGGYEQYF.

V and J are TRBV29-1 and TRBJ1-2, with 9 nucleotides matching TRBD1. Germline assignment: CDR1 SQVTM and CDR2 ANQGSEA. V shed 7 bases and J 4 bases; nucleotides not matched to a gene: 7. The CDR3 spans 13 residues. CDR3 nucleotide sequence: TGCAGCGCGGGACAGGGAGGTCCCTATGGCTACACCTTC. Translation: CSAGQGGPYGYTF. Full variable domain (remainder filled in from reference TRBV29-1 and TRBJ1-2): SAVISQKPSRDICQRGTSLTIQCQVDSQVTMMFWYRQQPGQSLTLIATANQGSEATYESGFVIDKFPISRPNLTFSTLTVSNMSPEDSSIYLCSAGQGGPYGYTFGSGTRLTVV.

The chain recombines TRBV30 with TRBJ2-1; 8 positions agree with TRBD2. The trim removed 5 bases at V and 5 bases at J, leaving 14 bases unmatched. CDR3 length: 16 amino acids. The V gene's germline CDR1 is GTSNPN and CDR2 SVGIG (reference sequence). The CDR3 nucleotides are TGTGCCTGGGATCCTAGCGGGCGGTCACAGAACAATGAGCAGTTCTTC. Its protein product is CAWDPSGRSQNNEQFF.

This chain links TRBV2 with TRBJ2-5; the D is unclear. This CDR3 is built from 16 residues. CDR1 and CDR2 (germline): SNHLY, FYNNEI. V gave up 3 bases and J gave up 5 bases, with 19 bases separating them. As DNA, the CDR3 is TGTGCCAGCAGTGACCCCGATCGAATCGTGAGTGAGACCCAGTACTTC. Protein product: CASSDPDRIVSETQYF. Variable domain in full (rest from reference TRBV2 and TRBJ2-5): EPEVTQTPSHQVTQMGQEVILRCVPISNHLYFYWYRQILGQKVEFLVSFYNNEISEKSEIFDDQFSVERPDGSNFTLKIRSTKLEDSAMYFCASSDPDRIVSETQYFGPGTRLLVL.

V gene TRBV21-1 combines with J gene TRBJ2-7; the tabulated D call, TRBD2, remains unverified against the DNA. TRBV21-1 is an annotated pseudogene. The CDR3 sequence is 19 residues long. CDR3 loop: CASSKLRPLFTGVTYEQYF. DNA for the CDR3: TGTGCCAGCAGCAAACTCCGCCCCCTTTTTACGGGAGTGACCTACGAGCAGTACTTC.

This rearrangement joins TRBV4-1 to TRBJ2-3; 9 positions match TRBD1. The germline V gene has CDR1 MGHRA and CDR2 YSYEKL. J lost 5 bases, V lost 1 base, and 7 bases had no gene match. The CDR3 totals 16 residues. The CDR3 loop reads CASSQGPGQGEDTQYF. CDR3 sequence (DNA): TGCGCCAGCAGCCAAGGCCCGGGACAGGGAGAAGATACGCAGTATTTT.

V is TRBV7-3 and J is TRBJ2-1; 8 nucleotides align to TRBD1. Germline lookup yields CDR1 SGHTA and CDR2 FQGTGA. The CDR3 runs 16 residues. Trimming took 1 base from V and 2 from J; bases not matched to a gene: 4. The CDR3 DNA reads as TGTGCCAGCAGCTTAATGGGACAGGTCGCCTACAATGAGCAGTTCTTC. It yields the protein CASSLMGQVAYNEQFF.

The chain joins TRBV6-1 to TRBJ2-3; a possible D gene is TRBD2 (5 bases). Between the trimmed V and J ends, which lost 7 bases and 3 bases, there was a span of 11 bases. This CDR3 is built from 13 residues. Germline V CDR1 and CDR2: MNHNS, SASEGT. The CDR3 bases are TGTGCCAGCACGGGATTGGCAACAGATACGCAGTATTTT. Translation: CASTGLATDTQYF.

This chain links TRBV27 with TRBJ2-1; D is possibly TRBD1 (7 bases). The V gene lost 6 bases and the J gene lost 6 bases, with 12 bases spanning the gap. Per the germline V gene, CDR1 is MNHEY and CDR2 is SMNVEV (reference sequence). The CDR3 length is 13 residues. CDR3 bases: TGTGCCAGCAGGGAGCAGGGGGGCAATGAGCAGTTCTTC. It specifies CASREQGGNEQFF.

This clone was counted a few times. V is TRBV19 and J is TRBJ1-4; 7 bases line up with TRBD1. The V gene's germline CDR1 is LNHDA and CDR2 SQIVND (reference sequence). Trimming at V came to 8 bases and at J to 4 bases, leaving 13 bases not matched to a gene. CDR3 length: 16 residues. The CDR3 bases are TGTGCCAGTGGTGGCTTCGAGAGGGGGCTTAATGAAAAACTGTTTTTT. It is translated as CASGGFERGLNEKLFF.

The chain links TRBV4-1 to TRBJ1-1; TRBD1 might be the D (6 bases). Per the germline V gene, CDR1 is MGHRA and CDR2 is YSYEKL. The V end was cut by 7 bases, the J end by 3 bases, with 9 bases between. The length of the CDR3 is 12 residues. CDR3 residues: CASTKGDTEAFF. DNA for the CDR3: TGCGCCAGCACCAAGGGGGACACTGAAGCTTTCTTT.

This clone was counted a single time. V and J are TRBV2 and TRBJ1-2; 9 positions match TRBD1. Germline loops: CDR1 SNHLY, CDR2 FYNNEI. The CDR3 extends over 14 amino acids. The J segment lost 2 bases and the V segment lost 11 bases, leaving 9 bases of the junction unmatched. CDR3 sequence: CASPGQGGNYGYTF. The DNA for the CDR3 is TGTGCCTCCCCGGGACAGGGAGGGAACTATGGCTACACCTTC.

The chain uses TRBV13 and TRBJ2-1; D unresolved. V shed 5 bases and J shed 8 bases, with 19 bases lying between them. The length of the CDR3 is 15 residues. Germline CDR1 PRHDT, CDR2 FYEKMQ (reference sequence). CDR3 in amino acids: CASSQAPPPLDEQFF. CDR3 nucleotide sequence: TGTGCCAGCAGCCAAGCGCCTCCTCCTTTGGATGAGCAGTTCTTC.

The chain combines TRBV7-6 with TRBJ1-2; TRBD1 agrees at 10 bases. The junction had 6 bases not matched to a gene; V was cut back by 5 bases and J by 0 bases. The CDR3 totals 16 residues. The germline gives CDR1 SGHVS, CDR2 FNYEAQ. CDR3 region: CASSRIGTGANYGYTF. The CDR3 DNA sequence: TGTGCCAGCAGCAGAATCGGGACAGGGGCTAACTATGGCTACACCTTC.

The V and J genes are TRBV6-1 and TRBJ1-2, with 9 nucleotides matching TRBD1. Germline V gene sequence: CDR1 MNHNS, CDR2 SASEGT. The length of the CDR3 is 15 residues. J was trimmed by 6 bases and V by 5 bases; bases with no gene match: 10. The CDR3 bases are TGTGCCAGCAGTACCCCGGGACAGGGACGTCATGGCTACACCTTC. This sequence encodes CASSTPGQGRHGYTF.